The 31 T cell receptor beta chains listed next were all sequenced from one sample in a study of T cell responses to AZD1222 COVID-19 vaccine. Repertoires were generated with immunoSEQ multiplex PCR, while TCRdb's copy carries only in-frame clones and drops some. The sample shows around 150,000 clones, about nine tenths of them seen only once. Material: peripheral blood, obtained on day 0 of AZD1222 vaccination. These receptors came from an adult in good health.

V and J are TRBV7-9 and TRBJ2-7, with no clear D. The V gene's germline CDR1 is SEHNR and CDR2 FQNEAQ (reference sequence). The length of the CDR3 is 14 residues. Trimming cost V 4 bases and J 0 bases, with 10 bases left between them. Here the CDR3 reads CASSYVGSSYEQYF. CDR3 sequence (DNA): TGTGCCAGCAGCTACGTGGGCAGCTCCTACGAGCAGTACTTC.

This rearrangement joins TRBV28 to TRBJ2-2; D uncertain. Germline-derived CDR1 and CDR2 are MDHEN and SYDVKM. V lost 5 bases to trimming and J lost 5 bases, with 6 bases between them. The CDR3 contains 12 residues. The CDR3 here is CASSDRTGELFF. For the CDR3, the DNA is TGTGCCAGCAGTGATCGGACCGGGGAGCTGTTTTTT. The full variable domain, rest sourced from reference TRBV28 and TRBJ2-2, is DVKVTQSSRYLVKRTGEKVFLECVQDMDHENMFWYRQDPGLGLRLIYFSYDVKMKEKGDIPEGYSVSREKKERFSLILESASTNQTSMYLCASSDRTGELFFGEGSRLTVL.

A single count supports this clone. The CDR3 DNA sequence: TGTGCCAGCGCTAGCGGGGGATCTGGGGGTTACGAGCAGTACTTC. Amino acid sequence: CASASGGSGGYEQYF. The chain carries TRBV6-5 and TRBJ2-7; 10 nucleotides agree with TRBD2. This CDR3 has 15 residues. Germline values: CDR1 MNHEY, CDR2 SVGAGI. V shed 8 bases, J shed 4 bases, and the junction held 11 bases outside the gene matches.

This chain joins TRBV20-1 and TRBJ1-2, with D possibly being TRBD1 (6 bases). CDR1 DFQATT and CDR2 SNEGSKA come from the germline V gene (reference sequence). CDR3 length equals 11 residues. The V end was cut by 6 bases, the J end by 4 bases, with 9 bases between. CDR3 sequence reads: CSARDTYGYTF. The CDR3 DNA sequence: TGCAGTGCCAGGGACACCTATGGCTACACCTTC.

The rearrangement joins TRBV2 to TRBJ2-7; D is perhaps TRBD2 (5 bases). Between the trimmed V and J ends, which lost 3 bases and 7 bases, there was a span of 13 bases. Germline CDR1 is SNHLY and CDR2 is FYNNEI. CDR3 length equals 13 residues. The CDR3 DNA is TGTGCCAGCAGTGACGCGGGTTTGGGGGAGCAGTACTTC. It is translated as CASSDAGLGEQYF. Full variable domain (outside the CDR3, taken from reference TRBV2 and TRBJ2-7): EPEVTQTPSHQVTQMGQEVILRCVPISNHLYFYWYRQILGQKVEFLVSFYNNEISEKSEIFDDQFSVERPDGSNFTLKIRSTKLEDSAMYFCASSDAGLGEQYFGPGTRLTVT.

The rearrangement joins TRBV2 to TRBJ1-5; no definite D call. CDR3 length: 17 amino acids. Trimming left V 3 bases short and J 0 bases short, with 15 bases between. Germline CDR1 is SNHLY and CDR2 is FYNNEI. CDR3 protein: CASSDPASRNSNQPQHF. CDR3 nucleotides: TGTGCCAGCAGTGATCCCGCATCCCGAAATAGCAATCAGCCCCAGCATTTT.

The V gene is TRBV28, the J gene TRBJ2-2; TRBD2 agrees at 10 bases. Per germline, CDR1 MDHEN and CDR2 SYDVKM. This CDR3 has 16 residues. V shed 3 bases, J shed 6 bases, and the junction held 7 bases outside the gene matches. CDR3 sequence: CASSFSGGRYAGELFF. In nucleotides, the CDR3 is TGTGCCAGCAGTTTTAGCGGGGGGCGATACGCCGGGGAGCTGTTTTTT.

The chain combines TRBV6-1 with TRBJ1-5; D is unclear. The CDR3 loop spans 11 amino acids. CDR1 is MNHNS and CDR2 is SASEGT in the germline V gene. Trimming shortened V by 1 base and J by 9 bases, and 4 bases separated the two germline ends. This chain's CDR3 is CASSEEWPQHF. The CDR3 DNA is TGTGCCAGCAGTGAAGAGTGGCCCCAGCATTTT.

The chain carries TRBV27 and TRBJ2-3; 9 bases agree with TRBD2. V dropped 8 bases and J dropped 8; count of bases not matched to a gene: 5. Germline lookup yields CDR1 MNHEY and CDR2 SMNVEV (reference sequence). This CDR3 comprises 12 residues. The CDR3 loop is CASSGGGVTQYF. CDR3 DNA sequence: TGTGCCAGCTCGGGCGGGGGGGTTACGCAGTATTTT.

This clone has just a few counts. The chain carries TRBV5-1 and TRBJ2-7; D unresolved. The CDR3 sequence is 14 residues long. The germline V gene has CDR1 SGHRS and CDR2 YFSETQ. The V gene lost 0 bases and the J gene lost 0 bases, with 7 bases spanning the gap. This CDR3 reads CASSLEGYSYEQYF. CDR3 bases: TGCGCCAGCAGCTTGGAAGGGTACTCCTACGAGCAGTACTTC.

The chain links TRBV19 to TRBJ2-1; the D gene is possibly TRBD1 (5 bases). CDR1 and CDR2 from the germline V gene are LNHDA and SQIVND (reference sequence). This CDR3 is built from 13 residues. The V end lost 2 bases, the J end lost 3 bases, and 5 bases lay between the germline ends. The CDR3 sequence: CASSIQGYNEQFF. The CDR3 DNA is TGTGCCAGTAGTATACAGGGCTACAATGAGCAGTTCTTC.

The chain joins TRBV19 to TRBJ1-1; D not resolved. Between the trimmed V and J ends, which lost 4 bases and 0 bases, there was a span of 12 bases. This CDR3 spans 15 amino acids. Germline V CDR1 and CDR2: LNHDA, SQIVND (reference sequence). CDR3 DNA: TGTGCCAGTAGTAAGTGGGGAGGTATGAACACTGAAGCTTTCTTT. Its translation: CASSKWGGMNTEAFF.

This sequence joins TRBV19 and TRBJ1-1; maybe TRBD1 (6 bases). Germline assignment: CDR1 LNHDA and CDR2 SQIVND (reference sequence). The CDR3 is made up of 17 amino acids. Trimming pared 1 base from V and 4 bases from J, leaving 19 bases between. DNA for the CDR3: TGTGCCAGTAGTATAGTTTACGGGGGGCGAGGTTTCACTGAAGCTTTCTTT. Amino acids: CASSIVYGGRGFTEAFF.

This clone was detected once. The rearrangement uses TRBV5-1 and TRBJ1-2; D might be TRBD1 (5 bases). This CDR3 has 13 amino acids. With 1 base removed from V and 7 bases from J, the gap between germline ends came to 11 bases. Per germline, CDR1 SGHRS and CDR2 YFSETQ. The CDR3 reads CASSLLGERGYTF. The CDR3 DNA is TGCGCCAGCAGCTTGCTAGGGGAACGTGGCTACACCTTC.

The chain joins TRBV19 to TRBJ1-6, with TRBD1 matching 7 bases. Germline V gene data show CDR1 as LNHDA and CDR2 as SQIVND (reference sequence). The CDR3 loop spans 16 amino acids. After removal of 8 bases from V and 8 bases from J, the junction contained 15 bases not matched to a gene. In nucleotides, the CDR3 is TGTGCCAGTCGCAATCCTCCGGGACAGCGAGATTCACCCCTCCACTTT. Protein sequence: CASRNPPGQRDSPLHF.

CDR3 amino acids: CASSERGLVNQPQHF. The CDR3 DNA reads as TGTGCCAGCAGTGAGAGAGGGTTGGTCAATCAGCCCCAGCATTTT. The gene calls are TRBV2 and TRBJ1-5, with D unresolved. This CDR3 region has 15 residues. The germline V gene has CDR1 SNHLY and CDR2 FYNNEI. V was cut by 3 bases and J by 3 bases, with 12 bases left in between.

The chain has TRBV29-1 and TRBJ1-1; unclear D gene. V lost 2 bases and J 11 bases, leaving 15 bases between the germline ends. The CDR3 is 12 amino acids. The germline gives CDR1 SQVTM, CDR2 ANQGSEA. The CDR3, as DNA: TGCAGCGTTGAATACGGCCCATCGGGGGCTTTCTTT. It yields the protein CSVEYGPSGAFF.

This clone occurred once. The chain links TRBV28 to TRBJ1-4; no clear D. Germline loops: CDR1 MDHEN, CDR2 SYDVKM. Trimming took off 3 bases at V and 8 bases at J, with 7 bases between the two ends. CDR3 length: 12 amino acids. The CDR3 coding sequence is TGTGCCAGCAGTTTTGGGAAGGAAAAACTGTTTTTT. Its translation: CASSFGKEKLFF.

J is TRBJ2-7 and V is TRBV28; tentative D call: TRBD2 (6 bases). The CDR3 extends over 11 amino acids. Trimming removed 6 bases at V and 9 bases at J, with 12 bases between. Germline V gene data show CDR1 as MDHEN and CDR2 as SYDVKM. For the CDR3, the DNA is TGTGCCAGCAGGGACCGGGACTTGCAGTACTTC. Translated, it gives CASRDRDLQYF. The complete variable domain, with remaining parts taken from reference TRBV28 and TRBJ2-7, reads DVKVTQSSRYLVKRTGEKVFLECVQDMDHENMFWYRQDPGLGLRLIYFSYDVKMKEKGDIPEGYSVSREKKERFSLILESASTNQTSMYLCASRDRDLQYFGPGTRLTVT.

This chain joins TRBV6-5 and TRBJ2-1, with D possibly TRBD1 on 6 matching bases. The CDR3 has 12 amino acids. Germline V gene sequence: CDR1 MNHEY, CDR2 SVGAGI. Trimming removed 11 bases from V and 1 base from J, with 9 bases in between. CDR3 coding DNA: TGTGCCTGCACAGGGTCCTACAATGAGCAGTTCTTC. Protein product: CACTGSYNEQFF.

This clone was observed once. The J gene is TRBJ2-5, the V gene TRBV10-1; D gene uncertain. V lost 6 bases and J 5 bases, leaving 16 bases between the germline ends. Germline V lookup: CDR1 WNHNN, CDR2 SYGVQD (reference sequence). This CDR3 is 14 amino acids long. This CDR3 is CASRPDGMRETQYF. CDR3 DNA sequence: TGCGCCAGCAGGCCAGACGGAATGAGGGAGACCCAGTACTTC.

The chain carries TRBV28 and TRBJ1-4; TRBD1 is a possible D gene (6 bases). The V end lost 8 bases, the J end lost 7 bases, and 17 bases lay between the germline ends. Germline loops: CDR1 MDHEN, CDR2 SYDVKM. The length of the CDR3 is 14 residues. The CDR3 sequence is CASDDRSIGEKLFF. CDR3 sequence (DNA): TGTGCCAGCGACGACAGGAGTATTGGTGAAAAACTGTTTTTT.

Points on this clone: An end of the junction does not agree with germline; a read error may underlie this. The chain recombines TRBV7-7 with TRBJ2-5, with 14 bases lining up with TRBD2. The CDR3 is 16 residues long. Germline V gives CDR1 SSHAT, CDR2 FNYEAQ (reference sequence). The CDR3 here is CASSHRLAGGRETQYF. In DNA, the CDR3 is TGTGCTAGCAGCCACCGACTAGCGGGAGGGCGGGAGACCCAGTACTTC.

The table lists this clone with a few counts. The genes are TRBV5-1 and TRBJ2-1, with 10 bases aligning to TRBD1. Germline V gene data show CDR1 as SGHRS and CDR2 as YFSETQ. This CDR3 spans 17 amino acids. Unmatched junction bases numbered 10, after V lost 3 bases and J lost 4 bases. The CDR3 reads CASSSLRDRGPYNEQFF. CDR3 bases: TGCGCCAGCAGCTCGCTCCGGGACAGGGGACCTTACAATGAGCAGTTCTTC.

The rearrangement uses TRBV6-5 and TRBJ1-6; no clear D gene. Germline lookup yields CDR1 MNHEY and CDR2 SVGAGI. V was shortened by 10 bases and J by 7 bases, with 14 bases between the two germline ends. CDR3 length equals 13 residues. CDR3 region: CATKTDLNSPLHF. The CDR3 DNA follows: TGTGCCACCAAGACTGACCTCAATTCACCCCTCCACTTT.

The chain recombines TRBV27 with TRBJ2-3; 13 bases agree with TRBD2. The V segment lost 5 bases and the J segment 0 bases; nucleotides outside the gene matches: 5. The CDR3 is 17 amino acids. The germline V gene has CDR1 MNHEY and CDR2 SMNVEV (reference sequence). The CDR3 protein is CASSNPGLAGSTDTQYF. DNA for the CDR3: TGTGCCAGCAGTAACCCGGGACTAGCGGGGAGCACAGATACGCAGTATTTT.

This chain joins TRBV6-1 and TRBJ2-1, with 8 bases that match TRBD2. Germline CDR1 is MNHNS and CDR2 is SASEGT. The CDR3 covers 15 residues. V lost 6 bases, J lost 0 bases, and 4 bases stayed unmatched. DNA for the CDR3: TGTGCCAGCAGGCCCGGGAGGGCCTCCTACAATGAGCAGTTCTTC. Its translation: CASRPGRASYNEQFF.

The chain recombines TRBV5-1 with TRBJ2-7; tentative D call: TRBD1 (6 bases). The CDR3 totals 13 residues. The V gene lost 0 bases and the J gene lost 5 bases, with 9 bases spanning the gap. Looked up from germline, CDR1 is SGHRS and CDR2 is YFSETQ. As DNA, the CDR3 is TGCGCCAGCAGCTTGGCCAGGGGAAACGAGCAGTACTTC. Its translation is CASSLARGNEQYF.

The J gene is TRBJ2-7, the V gene TRBV5-6; D possibly matches TRBD1 or TRBD2 (6 bases each). The germline V gene has CDR1 SGHDT and CDR2 YYEEEE. The CDR3 length is 14 residues. The germline V and J ends were trimmed by 1 base and 2 bases, with 10 bases remaining between them. CDR3 nucleotides: TGTGCCAGCAGCTTGCTGGGGGGCACCTACGAGCAGTACTTC. Translated: CASSLLGGTYEQYF. Complete variable domain (other parts from reference TRBV5-6 and TRBJ2-7): DAGVTQSPTHLIKTRGQQVTLRCSPKSGHDTVSWYQQALGQGPQFIFQYYEEEERQRGNFPDRFSGHQFPNYSSELNVNALLLGDSALYLCASSLLGGTYEQYFGPGTRLTVT.

V is TRBV11-2 and J is TRBJ2-7; 8 bases fit TRBD1. The CDR3 is 14 residues long. CDR1 is SGHAT and CDR2 is FQNNGV in the germline V gene. V dropped 5 bases and J dropped 2; count of bases not matched to a gene: 5. The CDR3 protein is CASSVDRVPYEQYF. In DNA form, the CDR3 reads TGTGCCAGCAGCGTGGACAGGGTCCCCTACGAGCAGTACTTC.

The gene calls are TRBV20-1 and TRBJ1-5; the match to TRBD1 covers 10 bases. This CDR3 comprises 16 residues. V shed 3 bases, J shed 3 bases, and the junction held 8 bases outside the gene matches. Germline V gene sequence: CDR1 DFQATT, CDR2 SNEGSKA (reference sequence). The CDR3 DNA reads as TGCAGTGCTAGTACCTCGGGACAGGGGTACAATCAGCCCCAGCATTTT. Translation gives CSASTSGQGYNQPQHF.